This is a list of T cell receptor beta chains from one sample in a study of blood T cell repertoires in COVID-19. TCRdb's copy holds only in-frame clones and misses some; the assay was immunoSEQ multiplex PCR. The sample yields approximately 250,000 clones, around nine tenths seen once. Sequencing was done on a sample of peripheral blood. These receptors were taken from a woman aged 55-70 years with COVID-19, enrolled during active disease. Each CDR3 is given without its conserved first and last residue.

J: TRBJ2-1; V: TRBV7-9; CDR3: ASSLLGAGAFEQF
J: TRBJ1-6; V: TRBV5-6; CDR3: ASSLGSGTYNSPLH
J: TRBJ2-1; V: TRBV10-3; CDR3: ATGGASYNEQF
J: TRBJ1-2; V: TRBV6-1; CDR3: ASSDGTAFT
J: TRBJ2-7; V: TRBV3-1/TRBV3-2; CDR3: ASSQKASGRSYEQY
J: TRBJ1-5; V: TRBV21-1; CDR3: ASSKPGHLPGPPQPQH
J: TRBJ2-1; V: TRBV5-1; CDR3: ASKEGSSYNEQF
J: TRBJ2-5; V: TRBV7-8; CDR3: ASSPLSGRAWETQY
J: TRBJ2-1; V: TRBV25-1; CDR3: ASRTFNEQF
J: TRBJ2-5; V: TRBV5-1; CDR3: ASSLPGQAETQY
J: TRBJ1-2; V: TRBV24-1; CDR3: ATSDFKQTYGYT
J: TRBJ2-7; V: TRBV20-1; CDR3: SADRAYEQY
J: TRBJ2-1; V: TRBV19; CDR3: ASSISRYNDEQF
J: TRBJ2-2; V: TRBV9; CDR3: ASSVALTSGEANTGELF
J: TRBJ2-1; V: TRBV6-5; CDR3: ASIKPGLRNNEQF
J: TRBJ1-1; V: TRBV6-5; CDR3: ASSKLDKLNTEAF
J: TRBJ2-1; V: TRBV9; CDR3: ASSVGATSGRTNEQF
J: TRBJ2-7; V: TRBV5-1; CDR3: ASSLARDRQYEQY
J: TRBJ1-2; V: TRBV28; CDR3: ASSPTGQGQYGYT
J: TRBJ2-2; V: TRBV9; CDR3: ASSPRDYTKLANTGELF
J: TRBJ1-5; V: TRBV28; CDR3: ASSLTGYSNQPQH
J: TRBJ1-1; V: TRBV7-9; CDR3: ASSLGASQGLTEAF
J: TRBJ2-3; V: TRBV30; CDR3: AWGGLAGVDTQY
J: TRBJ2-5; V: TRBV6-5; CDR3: ASWEYGETQY
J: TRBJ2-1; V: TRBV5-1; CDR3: ASSLTRDRGSDEQF
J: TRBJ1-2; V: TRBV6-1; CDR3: ASSERQGPATGT
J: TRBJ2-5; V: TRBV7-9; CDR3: ASSLGGSGGETQY
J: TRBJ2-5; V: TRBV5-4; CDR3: ASSLAGWQGRGETQY
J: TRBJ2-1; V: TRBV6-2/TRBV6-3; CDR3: ASSSVHSGSYNEQF
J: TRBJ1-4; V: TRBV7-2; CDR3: ASSLVSGTNEKLF
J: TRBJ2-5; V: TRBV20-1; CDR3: SAINGETQY
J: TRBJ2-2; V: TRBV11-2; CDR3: ASSSPNRQLAQSGELF
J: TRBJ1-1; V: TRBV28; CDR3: ASSPPSTAEAF
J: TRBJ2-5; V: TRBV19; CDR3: ASQVGAGLQETQY
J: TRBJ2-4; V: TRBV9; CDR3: ASSVSGLGGDLAKNIQY
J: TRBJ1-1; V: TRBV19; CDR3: ASRNREIPNEAF
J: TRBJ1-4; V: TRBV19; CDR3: ASTTGTGARLGEKLF
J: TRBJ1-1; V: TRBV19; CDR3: ASSNSWGVSEAF
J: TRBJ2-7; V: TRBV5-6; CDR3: ASSLVPSGSKDEQY
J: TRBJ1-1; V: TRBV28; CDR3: ASRPGGMDTEAF
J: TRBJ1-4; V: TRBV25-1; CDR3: ASTQRTAPEKLF
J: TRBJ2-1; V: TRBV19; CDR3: ASSRTSGPYNEQF
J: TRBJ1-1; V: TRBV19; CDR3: ASSIGQKNTEAF
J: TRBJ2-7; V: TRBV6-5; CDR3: ATRGTATYEQY
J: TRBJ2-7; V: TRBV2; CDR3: ASSPPLTSFGEQY
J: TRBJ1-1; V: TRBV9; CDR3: ASSGKGTGPNTEAF
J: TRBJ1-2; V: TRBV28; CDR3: ASIPNGRGAYYGYT
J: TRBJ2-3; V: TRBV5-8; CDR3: ASSLGTSGRAIDTQY
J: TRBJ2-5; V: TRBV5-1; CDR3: ASSQTGAETQY
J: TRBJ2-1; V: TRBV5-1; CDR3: ASSLVAGENNEQF
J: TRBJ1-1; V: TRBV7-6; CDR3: ASSLTPGFPTEAF
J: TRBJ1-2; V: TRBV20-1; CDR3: SATRTNGYT
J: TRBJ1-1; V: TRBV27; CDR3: ASSLGQSYTEAF
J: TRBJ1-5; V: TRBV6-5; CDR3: ASSLVGQPQH
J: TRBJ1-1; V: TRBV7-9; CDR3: ASSFGGVTEAF
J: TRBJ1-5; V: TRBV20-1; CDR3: SASVRSRTGVFRGNQPQH